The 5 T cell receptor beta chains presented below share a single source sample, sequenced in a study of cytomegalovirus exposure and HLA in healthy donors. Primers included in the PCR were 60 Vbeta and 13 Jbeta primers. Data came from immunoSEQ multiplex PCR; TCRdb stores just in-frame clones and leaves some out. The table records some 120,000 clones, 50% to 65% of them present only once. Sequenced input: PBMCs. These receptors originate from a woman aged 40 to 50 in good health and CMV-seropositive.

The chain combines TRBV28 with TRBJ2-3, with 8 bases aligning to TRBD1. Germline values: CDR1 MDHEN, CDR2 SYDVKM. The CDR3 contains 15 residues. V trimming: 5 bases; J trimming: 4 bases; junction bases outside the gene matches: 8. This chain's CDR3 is CASSGGQGAPDTQYF. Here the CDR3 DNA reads TGTGCCAGCAGTGGGGGGCAGGGGGCCCCAGATACGCAGTATTTT.

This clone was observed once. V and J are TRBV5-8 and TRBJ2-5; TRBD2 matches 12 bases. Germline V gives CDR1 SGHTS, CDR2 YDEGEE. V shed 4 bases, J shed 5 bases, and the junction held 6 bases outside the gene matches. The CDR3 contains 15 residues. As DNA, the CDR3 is TGTGCCAGCAGCGACGGACTAGCGGGAAGGGAGACCCAGTACTTC. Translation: CASSDGLAGRETQYF.

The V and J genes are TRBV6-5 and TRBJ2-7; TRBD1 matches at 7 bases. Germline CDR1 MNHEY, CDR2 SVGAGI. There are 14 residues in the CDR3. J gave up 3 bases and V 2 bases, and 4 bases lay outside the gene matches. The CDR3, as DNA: TGTGCCAGCAGTTACAGGGACAGAGTCTACGAGCAGTACTTC. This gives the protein CASSYRDRVYEQYF.

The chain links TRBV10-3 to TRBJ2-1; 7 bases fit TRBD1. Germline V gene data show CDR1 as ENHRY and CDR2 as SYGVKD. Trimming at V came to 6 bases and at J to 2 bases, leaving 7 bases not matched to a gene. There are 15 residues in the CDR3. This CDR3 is CAIREGQATYNEQFF. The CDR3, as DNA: TGTGCCATCAGAGAAGGACAGGCGACCTACAATGAGCAGTTCTTC.

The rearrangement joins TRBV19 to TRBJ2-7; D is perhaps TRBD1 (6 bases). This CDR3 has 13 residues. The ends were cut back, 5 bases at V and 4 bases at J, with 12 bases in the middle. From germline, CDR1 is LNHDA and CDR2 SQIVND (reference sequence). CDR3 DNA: TGTGCCAGTAGTTCCTCGGACAGATACGAGCAGTACTTC. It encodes CASSSSDRYEQYF.